These 28 T cell receptor beta chains originate from one sample sequenced in a study of blood T cell repertoires in COVID-19. Only in-frame clones appear in the TCRdb table, and some are missing; sequencing was by immunoSEQ multiplex PCR. The sample has 200,000 to 250,000 clones, 80% to 85% seen once. The sequenced sample consisted of peripheral blood. The receptors were gathered from a woman of 80 years or more with COVID-19, enrolled during active disease.

The rearrangement joins TRBV5-5 to TRBJ1-3, with D unclear. The germline V gene encodes CDR1 SGHKS and CDR2 YYEKEE (reference sequence). The CDR3 spans 15 residues. The germline V and J ends were trimmed by 5 bases and 0 bases, with 12 bases remaining between them. Written as DNA, the CDR3 is TGTGCCAGCAGTCTCGGGGAGCGCTCTGGAAACACCATATATTTT. Translating gives CASSLGERSGNTIYF.

The J gene is TRBJ1-5, the V gene TRBV2, with D perhaps matching TRBD1 (6 bases). V lost 4 bases, J lost 6 bases, and 13 bases lay in between. The CDR3 is 14 residues long. Germline assignment: CDR1 SNHLY and CDR2 FYNNEI. The CDR3 nucleotides are TGTGCCAGCAGTGGAACCAACAGGGTTCAGCCCCAGCATTTT. It yields the protein CASSGTNRVQPQHF.

The gene calls are TRBV3-1 (or the pseudogene TRBV3-2) and TRBJ1-2; perhaps TRBD1 as D (6 bases). The CDR3 contains 13 residues. The V end was cut by 5 bases, the J end by 7 bases, with 14 bases between. Germline V CDR1 and CDR2: LGHDT, YNNKEL (reference sequence). The chain's CDR3 is CASSVDRFVGYTF. The CDR3 DNA sequence: TGTGCCAGCAGCGTCGACAGGTTTGTTGGCTACACCTTC.

This clone was found once. This chain joins TRBV4-1 and TRBJ2-1; no clear D gene. With 6 bases removed from V and 6 bases from J, the gap between germline ends came to 9 bases. Germline V gene data show CDR1 as MGHRA and CDR2 as YSYEKL. The CDR3 loop spans 12 amino acids. For the CDR3, the DNA is TGCGCCAGCAGTCTAACTCGCAATGAGCAGTTCTTC. Protein sequence: CASSLTRNEQFF.

The rearrangement links TRBV18 to TRBJ1-1, with 7 nucleotides matching TRBD1. CDR1 and CDR2 from the germline V gene are KGHSH and LQKENI. The CDR3 runs 16 residues. Trimming took 4 bases from V and 0 from J; bases not matched to a gene: 8. CDR3 in DNA: TGTGCCAGCTCACAGGGGGCGAGTTCCATGAACACTGAAGCTTTCTTT. Its translation is CASSQGASSMNTEAFF.

V and J are TRBV4-3 and TRBJ2-3; no clear D gene. This CDR3 is 15 amino acids long. Trimming removed 0 bases from V and 3 bases from J, with 10 bases in between. The germline V gene encodes CDR1 LGHNA and CDR2 YSLEER. CDR3 nucleotides: TGCGCCAGCAGCCAAGATTTGTGGGCGACAGATACGCAGTATTTT. This gives the protein CASSQDLWATDTQYF.

This clone was seen once. This sequence joins TRBV7-8 and TRBJ2-2; D is perhaps TRBD2 (6 bases). The germline V gene encodes CDR1 SGHVS and CDR2 FQNEAQ. V was pared by 4 bases and J by 2 bases, with 11 bases between. This CDR3 contains 15 residues. The CDR3 here is CASSSGTLNTGELFF. CDR3 coding DNA: TGTGCCAGCAGCTCAGGGACTCTTAACACCGGGGAGCTGTTTTTT.

This clone was counted once. The rearrangement joins TRBV18 to TRBJ1-1; 7 bases align to TRBD1. CDR3 size: 14 residues. After removal of 6 bases from V and 4 bases from J, the junction contained 8 bases not matched to a gene. Germline V lookup: CDR1 KGHSH, CDR2 LQKENI. The CDR3 DNA follows: TGTGCCAGCTCCCCGACAGGGCTCCGCACTGAAGCTTTCTTT. Encoded protein: CASSPTGLRTEAFF.

In its sample, this clone was seen many times. The chain links TRBV4-3 to TRBJ2-1; D remains unclear. The CDR3 spans 13 residues. The V gene lost 0 bases and the J gene lost 6 bases, with 6 bases spanning the gap. Germline V gene sequence: CDR1 LGHNA, CDR2 YSLEER. The CDR3 DNA reads as TGCGCCAGCAGCCAAGATCGAGCCAATGAGCAGTTCTTC. It yields the protein CASSQDRANEQFF.

The genes are TRBV28 and TRBJ2-7; D not certain. Germline CDR1 reads MDHEN; CDR2 reads SYDVKM. This CDR3 is 12 amino acids long. The V end was cut by 4 bases, the J end by 2 bases, with 6 bases between. CDR3 region: CASSSPAYEQYF. The DNA for the CDR3 is TGTGCCAGCAGTTCCCCGGCCTACGAGCAGTACTTC.

The chain uses TRBV6-5 and TRBJ2-7, with D maybe TRBD2 (7 bases). CDR1 and CDR2 from the germline V gene are MNHEY and SVGAGI. The CDR3 is 13 amino acids. V shed 6 bases and J shed 3 bases, with 12 bases lying between them. CDR3 sequence: CASRRGGVYEQYF. The CDR3 region has the DNA TGTGCCAGCAGAAGGGGGGGCGTCTACGAGCAGTACTTC.

This clone was recorded a few times. This chain connects TRBV7-3 to TRBJ2-6; D ambiguous. The CDR3 has 15 residues. Trimming took off 5 bases at V and 2 bases at J, with 10 bases between the two ends. CDR1 SGHTA and CDR2 FQGTGA come from the germline V gene. The CDR3 protein is CASSKTVTGANVLTF. In DNA, the CDR3 is TGTGCCAGCAGCAAGACTGTGACTGGGGCCAACGTCCTGACTTTC.

This clone was detected only a few times. The rearrangement links TRBV6-2 or TRBV6-3 to TRBJ2-1; D might be TRBD1 (5 bases). The CDR3 covers 16 residues. Trimming took 0 bases from V and 4 from J, leaving 13 bases between them. Germline CDR1 is MNHEY and CDR2 is SVGEGT. Written as DNA, the CDR3 is TGTGCCAGCAGTTACTCGAAGGCAGGGTTATACAATGAGCAGTTCTTC. The encoded protein is CASSYSKAGLYNEQFF.

The chain is built from TRBV18 and TRBJ2-5; TRBD1 is a possible D gene (6 bases). Germline V gene lookup returns CDR1 KGHSH and CDR2 LQKENI. V lost 3 bases, J lost 0 bases, and 8 bases lay in between. The CDR3 has 14 residues. CDR3 residues: CASSPKGDQETQYF. Here the CDR3 DNA reads TGTGCCAGCTCACCCAAGGGGGACCAAGAGACCCAGTACTTC.

About this clone: Other DNA sequences in the same sample also yield this CDR3. This sequence joins TRBV25-1 and TRBJ1-2; a possible D gene is TRBD1 (5 bases). The CDR3 covers 12 residues. Germline CDR1 is MGHDK and CDR2 is SYGVNS. The germline V and J ends were trimmed by 2 bases and 5 bases, with 6 bases remaining between them. In DNA, the CDR3 is TGTGCCAGCAGTGAACAGGGTTATGGCTACACCTTC. Residues: CASSEQGYGYTF.

The chain has TRBV6-2 or TRBV6-3 and TRBJ2-3; 10 bases line up with TRBD2. The V and J ends lost 2 bases and 1 base, in that order; junction bases with no gene match: 3. Germline CDR1 MNHEY, CDR2 SVGEGT. The CDR3 consists of 16 residues. The CDR3 here is CASSYRGTSGTDTQYF. As DNA, the CDR3 is TGTGCCAGCAGTTACCGCGGGACTAGCGGCACAGATACGCAGTATTTT.

The CDR3 sequence: CASSSHSTGLGEKLFF. The CDR3 DNA sequence: TGTGCCAGCAGCTCGCATTCAACAGGGTTAGGAGAAAAACTGTTTTTT. J is TRBJ1-4 and V is TRBV5-4; tentatively, D is TRBD1 (6 bases). Germline values: CDR1 SGHNT, CDR2 YYREEE (reference sequence). CDR3 length: 16 amino acids. The V and J ends lost 3 bases and 8 bases respectively, with 20 bases between them.

The genes are TRBV10-3 and TRBJ2-5, with 8 bases matching TRBD2. This CDR3 is 14 amino acids long. Germline V gene lookup returns CDR1 ENHRY and CDR2 SYGVKD. V lost 4 bases, J lost 1 base, and 2 bases stayed unmatched. The CDR3, as DNA: TGTGCCATCAGTGGGGCGGGGGGCCAAGAGACCCAGTACTTC. It is translated as CAISGAGGQETQYF.

Comment on this clone: In the same sample, other DNA sequences code for this CDR3. The chain joins TRBV12-3 or TRBV12-4 to TRBJ2-7, with TRBD1 as a possible D gene (5 bases). V lost 6 bases and J lost 2, with 11 bases in between. CDR3 length equals 13 residues. CDR3 sequence reads: CASRRTGTYEQYF. The CDR3 bases are TGTGCCAGCAGGCGTACAGGAACCTACGAGCAGTACTTC.

V gene TRBV30 combines with J gene TRBJ1-2; D remains ambiguous. The germline V gene encodes CDR1 GTSNPN and CDR2 SVGIG (reference sequence). The CDR3 runs to 11 residues. DNA of the CDR3: TGTGCTTTCTCCGAGGTTGGCGGCTACACCTTC. Translation: CAFSEVGGYTF.

V and J are TRBV2 and TRBJ2-7; TRBD2 matches 9 bases. Germline V gene sequence: CDR1 SNHLY, CDR2 FYNNEI. This CDR3 region has 16 residues. With V trimmed by 0 bases and J by 6 bases, 9 bases remained unmatched. This chain's CDR3 is CASSEARGGRAREQYF. DNA of the CDR3: TGTGCCAGCAGTGAAGCGCGCGGCGGGAGGGCCCGCGAGCAGTACTTC.

The genes are TRBV2 and TRBJ2-7, with 9 positions matching TRBD2. Germline V gene sequence: CDR1 SNHLY, CDR2 FYNNEI. The CDR3 consists of 13 residues. Germline trimming cut 9 bases from V and 2 bases from J; bases unmatched to any gene: 5. The CDR3 region has the DNA TGTGCCAGTCGACTAGCGGAAGCCTACGAGCAGTACTTC. Its protein is CASRLAEAYEQYF. The full variable domain, in which reference TRBV2 and TRBJ2-7 provide the parts outside the CDR3, is EPEVTQTPSHQVTQMGQEVILRCVPISNHLYFYWYRQILGQKVEFLVSFYNNEISEKSEIFDDQFSVERPDGSNFTLKIRSTKLEDSAMYFCASRLAEAYEQYFGPGTRLTVT.

The CDR3 sequence: CASSLVGGSPTEQYF. Written as DNA, the CDR3 is TGCGCCAGCAGCTTGGTAGGCGGGAGCCCCACCGAGCAGTACTTC. The chain combines TRBV5-1 with TRBJ2-7; 7 nucleotides line up with TRBD2. After removal of 0 bases from V and 6 bases from J, the junction contained 9 bases not matched to a gene. The germline gives CDR1 SGHRS, CDR2 YFSETQ. This CDR3 has 15 residues. The complete variable domain, with remaining parts taken from reference TRBV5-1 and TRBJ2-7, reads KAGVTQTPRYLIKTRGQQVTLSCSPISGHRSVSWYQQTPGQGLQFLFEYFSETQRNKGNFPGRFSGRQFSNSRSEMNVSTLELGDSALYLCASSLVGGSPTEQYFGPGTRLTVT.

V gene TRBV28 combines with J gene TRBJ2-7, with D unresolved. Deletions cut 4 bases from V and 0 bases from J, with 16 bases between. The V gene's germline CDR1 is MDHEN and CDR2 SYDVKM. The CDR3 has 16 residues. CDR3 protein: CASSYGYPSSSYEQYF. CDR3 nucleotides: TGTGCCAGCAGTTACGGGTACCCCTCCAGCTCCTACGAGCAGTACTTC.

J is TRBJ1-1 and V is TRBV12-3 or TRBV12-4; 8 bases line up with TRBD1. Trimming cost V 6 bases and J 5 bases; bases outside gene matches: 5. The CDR3 runs 13 residues. CDR3: CASRVTGGTEAFF. The CDR3 DNA reads as TGTGCCAGCAGGGTTACAGGGGGGACTGAAGCTTTCTTT.

The chain uses TRBV27 and TRBJ2-7; the D is unclear. Per the germline V gene, CDR1 is MNHEY and CDR2 is SMNVEV (reference sequence). CDR3 length: 11 amino acids. V was cut by 3 bases and J by 2 bases, with 2 bases left in between. CDR3 coding DNA: TGTGCCAGCAGTTTTACCTACGAGCAGTACTTC. Encoded protein: CASSFTYEQYF.

In this sample, this clone turned up once. This chain uses TRBV10-1 with TRBJ1-6; the match to TRBD1 covers 7 bases. This CDR3 region has 13 residues. Trimming cost V 10 bases and J 7 bases; bases outside gene matches: 7. CDR1 and CDR2 from the germline V gene are WNHNN and SYGVQD (reference sequence). The chain's CDR3 is CAMGTVPNSPLHF. For the CDR3, the DNA is TGCGCCATGGGGACAGTCCCCAATTCACCCCTCCACTTT.

This sequence joins TRBV24-1 and TRBJ2-1, with no clear D. This CDR3 has 14 residues. Germline CDR1 is KGHDR and CDR2 is SFDVKD. Trimming left V 2 bases short and J 9 bases short, with 13 bases between. The CDR3 here is CATSDYSKRGEQFF. The CDR3 DNA reads TGTGCCACCAGTGATTATTCCAAGCGCGGTGAGCAGTTCTTC.